The 5 T cell receptor beta chains below were found in one sample sequenced in a study of TET2 disruption in CD19-targeted CAR T cells. The treatment was: autologous CTL019 cells: CD19 CAR with 4-1BB and CD3 zeta domains. These receptors have no known antigen. This table comes from immunoSEQ multiplex PCR, and its TCRdb copy is limited to in-frame clones, with some not included. The data include under 30,000 clones; the top ten clones carry roughly 1.9%. Here the sequenced sample was CD8- CAR+ T cells sorted from cultured blood T cells, taken for CD19 CAR T cell therapy. Noted subset: CD8-negative CAR-positive T cells from the infusion product. These receptors came from a man in his sixties or seventies with chronic lymphocytic leukemia.

A remark on this clone: A read error may account for a junction end that differs from germline. The DNA ends 3 residues before the CDR3 does, and the rest of the CDR3 is filled in from the germline J gene. The chain uses TRBV5-6 and TRBJ1-4, with D unresolved. This CDR3 is built from 13 residues. From germline, CDR1 is SGHDT and CDR2 YYEEEE. Here the CDR3 reads CASSLSTNEKLFF. The part of the CDR3 DNA that was read is TGTGCCAGCAGCTTGTCAACAAATGAAAAA.

The CDR3 region is CASSLDASNQPQYF. Incomplete CDR3 DNA: TGTGCCAGCAGCTTAGACGCTAGCAATCAGCCT. The rearrangement joins TRBV7-6 to TRBJ2-4; TRBD2 is a possible D gene (5 bases). With the read ending 3 residues before the CDR3 end, the germline J gene is used to fill in that end. Germline V gene data show CDR1 as SGHVS and CDR2 as FNYEAQ. The CDR3 length is 14 residues.

Judged by frequency, this clone is medium-sized (0.01 to 0.1%). Read coverage stops 3 residues before the CDR3 terminus; the germline J gene supplies the remainder. This chain links TRBV4-2 with TRBJ1-4; possible D gene TRBD1, 5 bases. This CDR3 is 15 amino acids long. In germline, CDR1 is LGHNA, CDR2 YNFKEQ. Between the trimmed V and J ends, which lost 1 base and 5 bases, there was a span of 11 bases. The CDR3 region is CASSQAAGSNEKLFF. The sequenced part of the CDR3 DNA is TGTGCCAGCAGCCAAGCCGCAGGGTCAAATGAAAAA.

This clone is medium-sized by frequency. The CDR3 extends 3 residues past the end of the read, so its final part is completed from the germline J gene. The chain uses TRBV5-6 and TRBJ1-5; no clear D. The germline V and J ends were trimmed by 4 bases and 6 bases, with 8 bases remaining between them. In germline, CDR1 is SGHDT, CDR2 YYEEEE. The CDR3 totals 12 residues. The CDR3 DNA, read in part, is TGTGCCAGCAGCGTTAGCTCTCAGCCC. It specifies CASSVSSQP. From start to end, the CDR3 is CASSVSSQPQHF.

Turning to this clone: With the read ending 3 residues before the CDR3 end, the germline J gene is used to fill in that end. The rearrangement links TRBV12-3 or TRBV12-4 to TRBJ1-2, with 8 bases that match TRBD1. There are 12 residues in the CDR3. Partial CDR3 DNA: TGTGCCAGCAGTTCTTGGACAGGGAAA. This codes for CASSSWTGK. The whole CDR3 protein reads CASSSWTGKYTF.